This TCR beta chain was sequenced in a study of glioma-infiltrating T cells. Overall study findings and caveats: Tissue and blood shared very few CDR3 sequences. Non-neoplastic patients had below-expected tissue-blood divergence, while all gliomas exceeded expectation.

Using RNA template, CDR3s of TCR alpha and beta were amplified with iRepertoire arm-PCR. For one-step reverse transcription and amplification, 100-400 ng of tissue mRNA or PBMC total RNA was used. One entry per CDR3 protein results from TCRdb running MiXCR on the multiplex PCR reads. Among over 90,000 distinct CDR3 sequences listed, 29% were seen once. In germline, CDR1 is SGHTA, CDR2 FQGNSA. The CDR3 loop spans 16 amino acids. The trim removed 8 bases at V and 6 bases at J, leaving 16 bases unmatched. Of note for this clonotype: The antigen is unknown.

The chain couples TRBV7-2 to TRBJ1-5, with 7 bases identical to TRBD1. Sequencing used glioma tissue, nonneoplastic brain tissue, or PBMCs (not recorded which). The source of this sequence is a human donor with low-grade glioma or glioblastoma, undergoing nonglioma brain surgery, or in good health (not recorded which). The chain's CDR3 is CASGRTDRAESQPQHF. For the CDR3, the DNA is TGTGCCAGCGGCAGGACCGACAGGGCCGAAAGTCAGCCCCAGCATTTT.